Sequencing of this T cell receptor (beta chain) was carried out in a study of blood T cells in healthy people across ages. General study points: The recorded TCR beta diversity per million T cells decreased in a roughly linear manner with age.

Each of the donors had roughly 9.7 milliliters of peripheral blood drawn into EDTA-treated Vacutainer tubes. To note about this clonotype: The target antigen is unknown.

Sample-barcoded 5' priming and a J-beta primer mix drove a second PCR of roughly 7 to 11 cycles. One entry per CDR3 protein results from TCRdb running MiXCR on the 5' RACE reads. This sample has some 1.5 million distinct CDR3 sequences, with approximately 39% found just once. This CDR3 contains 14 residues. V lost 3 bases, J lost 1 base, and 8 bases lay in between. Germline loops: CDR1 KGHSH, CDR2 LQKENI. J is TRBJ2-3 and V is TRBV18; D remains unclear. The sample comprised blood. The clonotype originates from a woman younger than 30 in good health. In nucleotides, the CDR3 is TGTGCCAGCTCACCCGCCCAGCGCACAGATACGCAGTATTTT. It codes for CASSPAQRTDTQYF.